These T cell receptor beta chains were read from a single sample in a study of immune cell composition in non-small cell lung cancer. Assay: immunoSEQ multiplex PCR; the TCRdb copy retains only in-frame clones and omits some. The table includes under 3,500 clones, around 69% detected once. The specimen sequenced was non-adjacent lung tissue. These receptors were obtained from a human donor with non-small cell lung cancer. The CDR3 runs from the conserved cysteine through the conserved F or W. The order of the fields is V gene, clone size, D gene, J gene, CDR3 DNA, CDR3 protein. The D gene is left open where the match is weak. The size field is filled for only some rows; it gives once, few, many or a size class.

TRBV5-1	few	TRBD1	TRBJ1-6	TGCGCCAGCAGCTTAGGGACAGTTTCTCTAAATTCACCCCTCCACTTT	CASSLGTVSLNSPLHF
TRBV13	-	-	TRBJ2-7	TGTGCCAGCAGCGCAGGGCCCGCCTACGAGCAGTACTTC	CASSAGPAYEQYF
TRBV2	-	TRBD2	TRBJ2-2	TGTGCCAGCCGCAGAGCGGGGGCCGCCACCGGGGAGCTGTTTTTT	CASRRAGAATGELFF
TRBV4-2	-	-	TRBJ1-6	TGTGCCAGCAGCCCTCAGGGGATGAATTCACCCCTCCACTTT	CASSPQGMNSPLHF
TRBV10-3	-	-	TRBJ2-5	TGTGCCATCAGTGCGGGGGACCAAGAGACCCAGTACTTC	CAISAGDQETQYF
TRBV29-1	-	-	TRBJ1-2	TGCAGCGTTGTAACCGACAGTGCCTATGGCTACACCTTC	CSVVTDSAYGYTF
TRBV14	few	TRBD2	TRBJ2-3	TGTGCCAGCAGCCAAGCAGCGGGGGGCCTCCCTAGCACAGATACGCAGTATTTT	CASSQAAGGLPSTDTQYF
TRBV6-5	-	-	TRBJ2-7	TGTGCCAGCAGTGCAAGGACATCTGAACAGTACTTC	CASSARTSEQYF
TRBV18	medium-sized	TRBD2	TRBJ2-3	TGTGCCAGCTCCCCAACGGGGGGGCCGGGTACGCAGTATTTT	CASSPTGGPGTQYF
TRBV7-3	once	-	TRBJ2-1	TGTGCCAGCAGCTTAGACCTAGTTATTGGCAATGAGCAGTTCTTC	CASSLDLVIGNEQFF
TRBV6-5	-	-	TRBJ2-3	TGTGCCAGCAGTTACTCCGGGGTCACAGATACGCAGTATTTT	CASSYSGVTDTQYF
TRBV18	once	TRBD2	TRBJ2-1	TGTGCCAGCTCACCACGTCCCGGGACTAGACACAATGAGCAGTTCTTC	CASSPRPGTRHNEQFF
TRBV29-1	-	-	TRBJ2-5	TGCAGCGTTGAAGATCGGAGCTACCAAGAGACCCAGTACTTC	CSVEDRSYQETQYF
TRBV2	-	TRBD2	TRBJ2-5	TGTGCCAGCAGTGAACAAAGCGGGGGGGCCGGGGAGACCCAGTACTTC	CASSEQSGGAGETQYF
TRBV25-1	-	TRBD2	TRBJ2-5	TGTGCCAGCAGCACCGGACTAGCCGTGGGGGAGACCCAGTACTTC	CASSTGLAVGETQYF
TRBV5-1	-	-	TRBJ2-7	TGCGCCAGCAGCTCGGAGGGTTTGGAGGAGCAGTACTTC	CASSSEGLEEQYF
TRBV5-6	-	-	TRBJ1-2	TGTGCCAGCAGCTTTGGCCCACGGGGGGCTGATGGCTACACCTTC	CASSFGPRGADGYTF
TRBV6-5	-	-	TRBJ1-5	TGTGCCAGCAGACCAACAGGGCGCAATCAGCCCCAGCATTTT	CASRPTGRNQPQHF
TRBV5-1	few	-	TRBJ1-2	TGCGCCAGCAGCACGGAACAGCGGAACTATGGCTACACCTTC	CASSTEQRNYGYTF
TRBV5-1	-	-	TRBJ1-1	TGCGCCAGCCGGTCAGGGGTTGTAGTGAACACTGAAGCTTTCTTT	CASRSGVVVNTEAFF
TRBV5-6	-	TRBD1	TRBJ2-4	TGTGCCAGCAGCTTGATAGGGACAGTCGGCCGCGAGGCCAAAAACATTCAGTACTTC	CASSLIGTVGREAKNIQYF
TRBV7-9	-	-	TRBJ1-3	TGTGCCAGCAGCGAAACTCTTGGAAACACCATATATTTT	CASSETLGNTIYF
TRBV27	-	TRBD1	TRBJ2-2	TGTGCCAGCAGCTACGGACAGGGGGCGTCCGGGGAGCTGTTTTTT	CASSYGQGASGELFF
TRBV18	-	TRBD1	TRBJ1-2	TGTGCCAGCCCGACAGGGGATGGCTACACCTTC	CASPTGDGYTF
TRBV20-1	-	-	TRBJ1-1	TGCAGTGCTAGTCACATTGAAGCTTTCTTT	CSASHIEAFF
TRBV7-6	-	TRBD1	TRBJ2-7	TGTGCCAGCAGCTTGGGACAGGGCACCTACGAGCAGTACTTC	CASSLGQGTYEQYF
TRBV18	-	-	TRBJ1-1	TGTGCCAGCTCGCAGCGGGGCGAAGGTACTGAAGCTTTCTTT	CASSQRGEGTEAFF
TRBV18	once	-	TRBJ1-1	TGTGCCAGCTCCTCGGGTTTCTTGGGCACTGAAGCTTTCTTT	CASSSGFLGTEAFF
TRBV19	medium-sized	-	TRBJ1-2	TGTGCCAGTAGTCCAGACGGGCAGGGCCCCCTCTATGGCTACACCTTC	CASSPDGQGPLYGYTF
TRBV11-2	once	TRBD2	TRBJ2-7	TGTGCCAGCAGCCCGACTAGCGGGGAAACCTACGAGCAGTACTTC	CASSPTSGETYEQYF
TRBV5-1	-	TRBD1	TRBJ1-2	TGCGCCAGCAGCTTGGAAGGAAGGACAGGGGCTGGCTACACCTTC	CASSLEGRTGAGYTF
TRBV12-2	-	-	TRBJ1-2	TGTGCAAGTCGCCCCCTCCTACGCCGCTCCTCCTATGGCTACACCTTC	CASRPLLRRSSYGYTF